What follows describes a single T cell receptor beta chain. This sample was taken from a study of blood T cell repertoires in COVID-19. Study context: Donors in the United States, Italy and Spain gave samples during acute or convalescent COVID-19. From T cells, B-cell-depleted T cells, or PBMCs came the material, which was cDNA or gDNA.

V dropped 6 bases and J dropped 4; count of bases not matched to a gene: 7. The CDR3 loop spans 14 amino acids. Germline CDR1 reads SGDLS; CDR2 reads YYNGEE. In the original processing: The authors estimated nucleated cell counts from reference gene primer amplification. The repertoire was sequenced with immunoSEQ multiplex PCR; TCRdb's copy has only in-frame clones and lacks some. The DNA was the basis for D and trimming; V, J and clone size are from that table. The profile shows about 150,000 clones, approximately 90% of them singletons. This sequence originates from a woman in her thirties or forties with acute or convalescent COVID-19. Specimen: peripheral blood. The V call is TRBV9, the J call TRBJ1-2, with 9 nucleotides matching TRBD1. CDR3 in amino acids: CASTGQGQIYGYTF. The CDR3 nucleotides are TGTGCCAGCACCGGACAGGGGCAAATCTATGGCTACACCTTC.